These T cell receptor beta chains were read from a single sample in a study of T cell repertoires in cytomegalovirus infection. These receptors have no known antigen. TCRdb used MiXCR to reprocess the reads, holding one entry per CDR3 protein. This sample has 550,000 to 700,000 distinct CDR3 sequences; roughly 42% occur once, and the top ten carry about 46%. The specimen comprised cultured PBMCs, sampled from culture after CMV antigen stimulation. These receptors came from a human donor in good health (CMV status not recorded). Some clones in this sample may be carry-over from other donors' samples. CDR3s leave out the opening cysteine and the closing phenylalanine or tryptophan. Each record gives: clone size, J gene, V gene, CDR3 protein. Rows may omit the clone size; those that give it use once, few, many or a size class.

many,TRBJ2-3,TRBV7-6,ASSVRKSDTQY
once,TRBJ1-6,TRBV27,ASSLREGLSPLH
few,TRBJ1-1,TRBV7-9,ASSLVQSNTEAF
-,TRBJ1-5,TRBV6-2/TRBV6-3,ASGPKRPYSNQPQH
few,TRBJ2-5,TRBV7-9,ASSRADLNQETQY
-,TRBJ2-2,TRBV6-5,ASRPPGRETGELF
-,TRBJ2-7,TRBV15,ATSRDSTGYSYEQY
many,TRBJ2-5,TRBV7-8,ASSLSLPGVETQY
-,TRBJ1-1,TRBV20-1,SAREREMNTEAF
-,TRBJ2-1,TRBV4-1,ASSPLARAGRGGYNEQF
few,TRBJ2-1,TRBV11-3,ASSSVTSGGYNEQF
few,TRBJ2-7,TRBV4-1,ASSWTGTENEQY
-,TRBJ1-6,TRBV4-1,ASSPEGGSPLH
-,TRBJ2-3,TRBV11-2,ASRTLSGGVTDTQY
-,TRBJ1-6,TRBV11-2,ASSLERQAINSPLH
-,TRBJ2-2,TRBV19,ARTRAGVQVSGELF
-,TRBJ2-1,TRBV28,ASRPSFLHSGLEQF
many,TRBJ1-6,TRBV7-2,ASSWEGRSNSPLH
-,TRBJ2-7,TRBV7-2,ASSTRGLGSYEQY
-,TRBJ1-2,TRBV20-1,SAPPTGDYGYT
few,TRBJ2-6,TRBV7-2,ASSPGPGEGTNVLT
few,TRBJ2-1,TRBV7-2,ASSLGGVGNNEQF
few,TRBJ2-3,TRBV11-3,ASSLEGGGTQGSDTQY
-,TRBJ1-4,TRBV7-6,ASREDREDEKLF
-,TRBJ2-6,TRBV19,ASSLGQITWVSGANVLT
few,TRBJ2-5,TRBV7-9,ASYGRASGSQETQY